The rows below give T cell receptor beta chains drawn from one sample of a study of cytomegalovirus exposure and HLA in healthy donors. The assay was immunoSEQ multiplex PCR, and TCRdb's table has in-frame clones only and misses some. The sample yields over 110,000 clones, around nine tenths seen once. Sequenced material: PBMCs. The receptors originated from a man younger than 35 in good health and CMV-seropositive. Both conserved end residues are part of each CDR3. A D gene is named only where the DNA matches it firmly. Clone size is not always given. Where it is, it says once, few, many or a class for expanded clones.

>NA|TRBJ2-7|NA|TRBV5-1
TGCGCCAGCAGCCCCGAATCGACAGGACAAACCTACGAGCAGTACTTC
CASSPESTGQTYEQYF
>once|TRBJ1-2|NA|TRBV5-1
TGCGCCAGCAGCTTGACAACTAATAACTATGGCTACACCTTC
CASSLTTNNYGYTF
>NA|TRBJ2-7|NA|TRBV27
TGTGCCAGCAGCTCCCCAGGGAACTACCCTCCGCAGTACTTC
CASSSPGNYPPQYF
>NA|TRBJ1-2|NA|TRBV21-1
TGTGCCAGCAGCAAAGGTGACAGGGACGGCTACACCTTC
CASSKGDRDGYTF
>NA|TRBJ1-2|NA|TRBV6-4
TGTGCCAGCAGTGAAAACAGTAAGAATGGCTACACCTTC
CASSENSKNGYTF
>NA|TRBJ2-5|NA|TRBV6-6
TGTGCCAGCAGTTACTCGTCAAACGGGGAGACCCAGTACTTC
CASSYSSNGETQYF
>NA|TRBJ2-5|NA|TRBV5-1
TGCGCCAGCAGCTCCGGAATCTTGGGAGAAGAGACCCAGTACTTC
CASSSGILGEETQYF
>NA|TRBJ2-2|TRBD2|TRBV7-3
TGTGCCAGCAGCTCCTCGTTAACCGGGACTAGCGCTGGGGAGCTGTTTTTT
CASSSSLTGTSAGELFF
>NA|TRBJ1-6|NA|TRBV5-1
TGCGCCAGCAGCTTCGGGGGTCCTAATTCACCCCTCCACTTT
CASSFGGPNSPLHF
>once|TRBJ2-6|NA|TRBV5-1
TGCGCCAGCAGCCCTAGGGGGTTCTCTGGGGCCAACGTCCTGACTTTC
CASSPRGFSGANVLTF
>few|TRBJ1-6|NA|TRBV6-5
TGTGCCAGCAGTTCCGGGGAGGCCCTTCCGTCAACATCCCTCCACTTT
CASSSGEALPSTSLHF
>NA|TRBJ2-2|TRBD1|TRBV9
TGTGCCAGCAGCTCAAGGACAGGGACCGGGGAGCTGTTTTTT
CASSSRTGTGELFF
>once|TRBJ2-7|NA|TRBV5-1
TGCGCCAGCAGAGGGTCGACGGGGGTTCCCTACGAGCAGTACTTC
CASRGSTGVPYEQYF
>once|TRBJ1-1|TRBD1|TRBV19
TGTGCCAGTCGGGACAGCTATGAAGCTTTCTTT
CASRDSYEAFF
>NA|TRBJ1-2|TRBD1|TRBV4-2
TGTGCCAGCAGCCAGCGGGACAGCTATGGCTACACCTTC
CASSQRDSYGYTF
>NA|TRBJ1-1|TRBD1|TRBV29-1
TGCAGCGCTCACAGGGGGCTGAACACTGAAGCTTTCTTT
CSAHRGLNTEAFF
>NA|TRBJ2-1|TRBD2|TRBV10-3
TGTGCCATCAGTGAGCGGACTAGCGGGGGGGCCGGGAATGAGCAGTTCTTC
CAISERTSGGAGNEQFF
>few|TRBJ1-2|NA|TRBV7-6
TGTGCCAGCAGCTCACAACAAAACTATGGCTACACCTTC
CASSSQQNYGYTF
>NA|TRBJ1-4|NA|TRBV7-9
TGTGCCAGCAGCTTGGGAGGGATGGGCGAACTGTTTTTT
CASSLGGMGELFF
>NA|TRBJ2-5|NA|TRBV11-2
TGTGCCAGCACCCTCGGCAGGGGATGGGAGACCCAGTACTTC
CASTLGRGWETQYF
>NA|TRBJ1-3|NA|TRBV10-3
TGTGCCATCAGTGATACTCCGGGAACCTCTGGAAACACCATATATTTT
CAISDTPGTSGNTIYF
>NA|TRBJ1-6|NA|TRBV6-5
TGTGCCAGCAGTTACCGGTTTTCACCCCTCCACTTT
CASSYRFSPLHF
>NA|TRBJ1-5|TRBD1|TRBV11-2
TGTGCCAGCAGCTTTGGACAGGGGGGCAATCAGCCCCAGCATTTT
CASSFGQGGNQPQHF
>NA|TRBJ2-2|NA|TRBV28
TGTGCCAGCAGTTTACTCACCGGGGAGCTGTTTTTT
CASSLLTGELFF
>NA|TRBJ2-7|TRBD1|TRBV5-1
TGCGCCAGCAGCTTGGCTACAGGGGTCTCCTACGAGCAGTACTTC
CASSLATGVSYEQYF
>NA|TRBJ2-1|TRBD2|TRBV5-1
TGCGCCAGCAGCTCGGGAGCGGGACCTTCAGAGCAGTTCTTC
CASSSGAGPSEQFF
>NA|TRBJ2-1|TRBD2|TRBV2
TGTGCCAGCAGATTCCCGGGACTAGCAGGCAATGAGCAGTTCTTC
CASRFPGLAGNEQFF
>NA|TRBJ2-3|NA|TRBV7-6
TGTGCCAGCAGCACGGGACTGGGAGATACGCAGTATTTT
CASSTGLGDTQYF
>once|TRBJ1-2|NA|TRBV15
TGTGCCACCAGCAGAGTGGCCGGGGGCTATGGCTACACCTTC
CATSRVAGGYGYTF
>NA|TRBJ2-5|TRBD1|TRBV2
TGTGCCAGCAGTGGGGACAGGGGGCAAGAGACCCAGTACTTC
CASSGDRGQETQYF
>NA|TRBJ2-1|TRBD1|TRBV5-4
TGTGCCAGCAGCCACAAACAGGGGAACTACAATGAGCAGTTCTTC
CASSHKQGNYNEQFF
>once|TRBJ2-7|NA|TRBV5-8
TGTGCCAGCAGCTTGAGCTATATCGACGAGCAGTACTTC
CASSLSYIDEQYF
>NA|TRBJ2-7|NA|TRBV10-2
TGCGCCAGCAGTGAGAAGGGACTCCTAAGGTCCTACGAGCAGTACTTC
CASSEKGLLRSYEQYF
>NA|TRBJ1-3|NA|TRBV5-4
TGTGCCAGCAGCTTGGATCCGCAGATCTCTGGAAACACCATATATTTT
CASSLDPQISGNTIYF
>NA|TRBJ2-1|NA|TRBV6-4
TGTGCCAGCAGTGAGAACATCCTCTACAATGAGCAGTTCTTC
CASSENILYNEQFF
>once|TRBJ2-7|TRBD1|TRBV10-1
TGCGCCAGCAGTGAGTCTACAGGGACAGGGGAGGGCGAGCAGTACTTC
CASSESTGTGEGEQYF
>few|TRBJ2-3|NA|TRBV27
TGTGCCAGCAGACGGTTTGGGGAGGGGGGCACAGATACGCAGTATTTT
CASRRFGEGGTDTQYF
>NA|TRBJ1-2|TRBD1|TRBV13
TGTGCCAGCAGCTTAGGACCACAGGGGGAAGGCTACACCTTC
CASSLGPQGEGYTF
>few|TRBJ1-2|NA|TRBV29-1
TGCAGCGTTGAAGCGACAAACTATGGCTACACCTTC
CSVEATNYGYTF
>NA|TRBJ2-3|NA|TRBV7-9
TGTGCCAGCAGCTTAGAAACTAGGGATACGCAGTATTTT
CASSLETRDTQYF
>NA|TRBJ2-7|NA|TRBV10-3
TGTGCCATCAGTGTGGTAGACAGCTACGAGCAGTACTTC
CAISVVDSYEQYF
>NA|TRBJ2-7|NA|TRBV11-3
TGTGCCAGCAGCCCGTCGACAGACGAGCAGTACTTC
CASSPSTDEQYF
>NA|TRBJ2-2|TRBD2|TRBV29-1
TGCAGCGTTGTGTCAAGCGGGACGGGCACCGGGGAGCTGTTTTTT
CSVVSSGTGTGELFF
>NA|TRBJ1-1|NA|TRBV15
TGTGCCACCAGCAGAGGCCGTCCGGACACTGAAGCTTTCTTT
CATSRGRPDTEAFF
>few|TRBJ1-2|TRBD1|TRBV30
TGTGCCTGGAGCCGGGACAGGGGCTATGGCTACACCTTC
CAWSRDRGYGYTF
>NA|TRBJ2-1|NA|TRBV21-1
TGTGCCAGCAGCCCCCGACAGGGAAAGGCCTACAATGAGCAGTTCTTC
CASSPRQGKAYNEQFF
>NA|TRBJ1-3|NA|TRBV7-9
TGTGCCAGCAGCTTATCCCCGAGGGGGGGATCTGGAAACACCATATATTTT
CASSLSPRGGSGNTIYF
>few|TRBJ2-7|NA|TRBV7-8
TGTGCCAGCAGCTATATCGGACTTTTTTGGGAGCAGTACTTC
CASSYIGLFWEQYF
>NA|TRBJ2-3|NA|TRBV6-5
TGTGCCAGCAGTAAGGGGTTTGGGTCAGATACGCAGTATTTT
CASSKGFGSDTQYF
>NA|TRBJ2-5|TRBD1|TRBV2
TGTGCCAGCAGTGTTGGGCAGGGGGCTCGAGAGACCCAGTACTTC
CASSVGQGARETQYF
>NA|TRBJ2-7|NA|TRBV11-2
TGTGCCAGCAGCTTACTTGTTTGGAGGCGAGCTTCCTACGAGCAGTACTTC
CASSLLVWRRASYEQYF
>NA|TRBJ1-1|NA|TRBV6-5
TGTGCCAGCAGTTTTGGCACTGTTCGGGGCACTGAAGCTTTCTTT
CASSFGTVRGTEAFF
>NA|TRBJ1-5|NA|TRBV19
TGTGCCAGTAGTATAGGACTAGGACGGTTTGAGCAGCCCCAGCATTTT
CASSIGLGRFEQPQHF
>NA|TRBJ2-7|NA|TRBV11-2
TGTGCCAGCAGCTTAAACGGGTTGAAGCAGTACTTC
CASSLNGLKQYF
>NA|TRBJ1-2|NA|TRBV28
TGTGCCAGCAGTTTCTTCGGGGGGAACTATGGCTACACCTTC
CASSFFGGNYGYTF
>NA|TRBJ1-2|NA|TRBV5-5
TGTGCCAGCAGCTTTCCGGGACTCTATGGCTACACCTTC
CASSFPGLYGYTF
>few|TRBJ2-6|NA|TRBV6-1
TGTGCCAGCAAAGGGGAGGCATCTGGGGCCAACGTCCTGACTTTC
CASKGEASGANVLTF
>NA|TRBJ2-2|TRBD1|TRBV5-8
TGTGCCAGCAGCTTTGACAGGGACAACACCGGGGAGCTGTTTTTT
CASSFDRDNTGELFF
>NA|TRBJ1-1|TRBD1|TRBV5-4
TGTGCCAGCAGCTTACCGGGGACAGGGGTTGAAGCTTTCTTT
CASSLPGTGVEAFF
>NA|TRBJ2-3|NA|TRBV7-9
TGTGCCAGCAGCTTAATGGTTCGAAGCGGAGGAGATACGCAGTATTTT
CASSLMVRSGGDTQYF